The 29 T cell receptor beta chains below all came from one sample that was sequenced in a study of blood T cell repertoires in COVID-19. Measured with immunoSEQ multiplex PCR; TCRdb has only the in-frame clones, and not every one. The sample holds about 6,800 clones, 75% to 90% seen once. The sample comprised peripheral blood. All receptors come from a human donor in a cohort sampled during active COVID-19.

This clone was recorded once. V and J are TRBV9 and TRBJ1-2; 8 nucleotides line up with TRBD1. The CDR3 runs to 14 residues. Germline V CDR1 and CDR2: SGDLS, YYNGEE. Trimming took 4 bases from V and 7 from J; bases not matched to a gene: 9. The CDR3 loop reads CASSPRPGTGGYTF. The CDR3 DNA reads TGTGCCAGCAGCCCCCGTCCGGGGACAGGTGGCTACACCTTC. Full variable domain (remainder filled in from reference TRBV9 and TRBJ1-2): DSGVTQTPKHLITATGQRVTLRCSPRSGDLSVYWYQQSLDQGLQFLIQYYNGEERAKGNILERFSAQQFPDLHSELNLSSLELGDSALYFCASSPRPGTGGYTFGSGTRLTVV.

This chain uses TRBV5-1 with TRBJ2-7, with 12 bases lining up with TRBD2. CDR1 and CDR2 from the germline V gene are SGHRS and YFSETQ. The CDR3 consists of 15 residues. The junction had 4 bases not matched to a gene; V was cut back by 1 base and J by 5 bases. CDR3 nucleotides: TGCGCCAGCAGCTTGAGGCTAGCGGGAGGGGACGAGCAGTACTTC. Translated: CASSLRLAGGDEQYF.

This clone was seen only a few times. The V call is TRBV4-3, the J call TRBJ1-3; no definite D call. This CDR3 is built from 15 residues. The germline V and J ends were trimmed by 4 bases and 2 bases, with 12 bases remaining between them. CDR1 and CDR2 from the germline V gene are LGHNA and YSLEER. CDR3 amino acids: CASSLGLGPGNTIYF. The CDR3 nucleotides read TGCGCCAGCAGCCTAGGCTTGGGCCCTGGAAACACCATATATTTT.

The rearrangement links TRBV4-3 to TRBJ2-1, with TRBD2 matching over 11 bases. Per germline, CDR1 LGHNA and CDR2 YSLEER. CDR3 length: 16 residues. Trimming at V came to 1 base and at J to 8 bases, leaving 7 bases not matched to a gene. This chain's CDR3 is CASSQVLAGVSHEQFF. In DNA form, the CDR3 reads TGCGCCAGCAGCCAAGTACTAGCGGGAGTTTCCCATGAGCAGTTCTTC.

The V and J genes are TRBV5-1 and TRBJ2-1; 9 bases are a match to TRBD2. This CDR3 comprises 18 residues. The junction had 8 bases not matched to a gene; V was cut back by 1 base and J by 0 bases. Looked up from germline, CDR1 is SGHRS and CDR2 is YFSETQ. The CDR3 reads CASSLRGGGAGSYNEQFF. CDR3 DNA sequence: TGCGCCAGCAGCTTGAGGGGCGGGGGGGCCGGCTCCTACAATGAGCAGTTCTTC.

The chain links TRBV14 to TRBJ2-5, with D maybe TRBD2 (5 bases). This CDR3 is built from 16 residues. Germline loops: CDR1 SGHDN, CDR2 FVKESK. Deletions cut 0 bases from V and 5 bases from J, with 16 bases between. The CDR3 loop is CASSQEGGSVHETQYF. The CDR3 nucleotides are TGTGCCAGCAGCCAAGAAGGAGGAAGTGTGCATGAGACCCAGTACTTC.

The chain joins TRBV28 to TRBJ1-5; D perhaps matches TRBD1 (5 bases). This CDR3 has 12 residues. The V gene's germline CDR1 is MDHEN and CDR2 SYDVKM. V gave up 5 bases and J gave up 5 bases, with 7 bases separating them. The CDR3 is CASSPTDQPQHF. The CDR3 nucleotides read TGTGCCAGCAGTCCGACAGATCAGCCCCAGCATTTT.

The chain uses TRBV3-1 (or the pseudogene TRBV3-2) and TRBJ1-6, with D perhaps matching TRBD1 (6 bases). This CDR3 contains 16 residues. Trimming removed 3 bases at V and 3 bases at J, with 12 bases between. Germline V gene sequence: CDR1 LGHDT, CDR2 YNNKEL (reference sequence). In DNA, the CDR3 is TGTGCCAGCAGCCAGGGAAGAGGGGGCTATAATTCACCCCTCCACTTT. This translates into CASSQGRGGYNSPLHF.

The J gene is TRBJ1-2, the V gene TRBV28; 7 nucleotides match TRBD1. The germline gives CDR1 MDHEN, CDR2 SYDVKM. The CDR3 consists of 14 residues. J gave up 3 bases and V 6 bases, and 7 bases lay outside the gene matches. The CDR3 spells CASSFYDRDYGYTF. The CDR3 coding sequence is TGTGCCAGCAGCTTCTACGACAGGGACTATGGCTACACCTTC.

This sequence joins TRBV7-2 and TRBJ2-7; D gene uncertain. The V and J ends lost 3 bases and 2 bases respectively, with 8 bases between them. The germline CDR1 and CDR2 sequences are SGHTA and FQGNSA. The CDR3 loop spans 13 amino acids. As DNA, the CDR3 is TGTGCCAGCAGCTTTCTTAGAGCCTACGAGCAGTACTTC. Translated, it gives CASSFLRAYEQYF.

The chain employs TRBV24-1 and TRBJ2-7, with a weak D call TRBD2 (5 bases). CDR1 is KGHDR, CDR2 SFDVKD, per germline. The CDR3 is 11 residues long. V shed 5 bases and J shed 13 bases, with 14 bases lying between them. CDR3 DNA sequence: TGTGCCACCAGTGTTGGAGGTAGCTTTTACTTC. Protein sequence: CATSVGGSFYF.

The V call is TRBV3-1 (or the pseudogene TRBV3-2), the J call TRBJ2-1; 8 nucleotides match TRBD2. CDR1 and CDR2 (germline): LGHDT, YNNKEL (reference sequence). The CDR3 has 16 amino acids. Germline trimming cut 5 bases from V and 9 bases from J; bases unmatched to any gene: 15. As DNA, the CDR3 is TGTGCCAGCAGCAAATTAGGTTTTAGCGGGGCGGGTGAGCAGTTCTTC. Its protein product is CASSKLGFSGAGEQFF.

This chain links TRBV5-1 with TRBJ2-5, with D possibly being TRBD1 (6 bases). V lost 3 bases, J lost 5 bases, and 17 bases lay in between. Germline loops: CDR1 SGHRS, CDR2 YFSETQ. The CDR3 is 15 residues long. In DNA, the CDR3 is TGCGCCAGCAGCTCCACAGGGACCCCCGGCGAGACCCAGTACTTC. Residues: CASSSTGTPGETQYF.

The V call is TRBV6-5, the J call TRBJ2-2; 8 bases are a match to TRBD1. The CDR3 contains 14 residues. CDR1 and CDR2 from the germline V gene are MNHEY and SVGAGI. V was clipped by 0 bases and J by 8 bases; unmatched bases: 2. The CDR3 DNA reads TGTGCCAGCAGTTACTCGACAGGGGCAGGGGAGCTGTTTTTT. It encodes CASSYSTGAGELFF.

This sequence joins TRBV7-9 and TRBJ2-1; unclear D gene. V lost 0 bases, J lost 10 bases, and 4 bases lay in between. The CDR3 has 11 residues. Germline lookup yields CDR1 SEHNR and CDR2 FQNEAQ (reference sequence). CDR3 sequence reads: CASSLASEQFF. The CDR3 DNA is TGTGCCAGCAGCTTAGCAAGCGAGCAGTTCTTC.

This chain uses TRBV6-5 with TRBJ2-3; 8 bases are shared with TRBD2. CDR3 size: 15 residues. Per the germline V gene, CDR1 is MNHEY and CDR2 is SVGAGI. The CDR3 coding sequence is TGTGCTTCTCGGAAGGGGCGGGAGGCCTCAGATACGCAGTATTTT. Translated, it gives CASRKGREASDTQYF.

The V and J genes are TRBV28 and TRBJ2-7, with 9 positions matching TRBD2. V shed 4 bases and J 0 bases; nucleotides not matched to a gene: 7. Germline CDR1 MDHEN, CDR2 SYDVKM. The CDR3 is made up of 16 amino acids. The CDR3 DNA reads as TGTGCCAGCAGTTCCGCTAGCGGGATTAACTCCTACGAGCAGTACTTC. Protein: CASSSASGINSYEQYF.

The rearrangement joins TRBV5-1 to TRBJ2-5; 10 positions match TRBD2. Germline CDR1 and CDR2: SGHRS and YFSETQ. This CDR3 is 16 amino acids long. V gave up 3 bases and J gave up 4 bases; unmatched junction bases: 9. In DNA form, the CDR3 reads TGCGCCAGCAGCTCTTCTCCTAGCGGGGGTGCAGAGACCCAGTACTTC. It translates to CASSSSPSGGAETQYF.

V gene TRBV7-9 combines with J gene TRBJ1-1; tentative D call: TRBD1 (6 bases). Germline lookup yields CDR1 SEHNR and CDR2 FQNEAQ (reference sequence). The CDR3 spans 14 residues. The V gene lost 5 bases and the J gene lost 10 bases, with 20 bases spanning the gap. The CDR3 DNA is TGTGCCAGCAGCAACGACAGGCCGGCTAAGGGAGCTTTCTTT. Its translation: CASSNDRPAKGAFF. Looking up the rest from reference TRBV7-9 and TRBJ1-1 gives the full variable domain: DTGVSQNPRHKITKRGQNVTFRCDPISEHNRLYWYRQTLGQGPEFLTYFQNEAQLEKSRLLSDRFSAERPKGSFSTLEIQRTEQGDSAMYLCASSNDRPAKGAFFGQGTRLTVV.

The DNA for the CDR3 is TGCAGTGCTAGGGCGAACACTGAAGCTTTCTTT. Its protein product is CSARANTEAFF. The J gene is TRBJ1-1, the V gene TRBV20-1, with D unresolved. The length of the CDR3 is 11 residues. Germline-derived CDR1 and CDR2 are DFQATT and SNEGSKA (reference sequence). Trimming pared 3 bases from V and 1 base from J, leaving 3 bases between.

V is TRBV5-1 and J is TRBJ2-3; TRBD1 agrees at 7 bases. The ends lost 4 bases at V and 2 bases at J; junction bases unmatched: 10. Germline lookup yields CDR1 SGHRS and CDR2 YFSETQ. The CDR3 runs 16 residues. CDR3 region: CASSPGQWGSTDTQYF. The CDR3 bases are TGCGCCAGCAGCCCGGGACAGTGGGGATCCACAGATACGCAGTATTTT.

The chain carries TRBV18 and TRBJ2-5; 8 positions agree with TRBD2. The CDR3 sequence is 15 residues long. The V and J ends lost 3 bases and 5 bases, in that order; junction bases with no gene match: 8. The germline CDR1 and CDR2 sequences are KGHSH and LQKENI. CDR3 loop: CASSPLRGGEETQYF. In DNA, the CDR3 is TGTGCCAGCTCACCGCTCCGGGGGGGCGAGGAGACCCAGTACTTC.

The chain couples TRBV19 to TRBJ1-5, with 8 bases fitting TRBD1. V gave up 9 bases and J gave up 5 bases; unmatched junction bases: 6. There are 13 residues in the CDR3. The germline gives CDR1 LNHDA, CDR2 SQIVND (reference sequence). The CDR3 region is CASDRGPHQPQHF. DNA of the CDR3: TGTGCCAGCGACAGGGGCCCTCATCAGCCCCAGCATTTT.

This clone was picked up one time. V is TRBV11-2 and J is TRBJ2-2; a possible D gene is TRBD2 (5 bases). Germline V gives CDR1 SGHAT, CDR2 FQNNGV. Trimming pared 1 base from V and 5 bases from J, leaving 5 bases between. The length of the CDR3 is 13 residues. CDR3 sequence: CASSLGRTGELFF. CDR3 sequence (DNA): TGTGCCAGCAGCTTAGGGAGGACCGGGGAGCTGTTTTTT.

The V and J genes are TRBV7-2 and TRBJ2-2; D is unresolved. Trimming pared 3 bases from V and 4 bases from J, leaving 12 bases between. The length of the CDR3 is 15 residues. Germline loops: CDR1 SGHTA, CDR2 FQGNSA. The CDR3 sequence is CASSFGIAGTGELFF. In nucleotides, the CDR3 is TGTGCCAGCAGCTTTGGTATAGCTGGCACCGGGGAGCTGTTTTTT.

This rearrangement joins TRBV4-3 to TRBJ1-3; D is undetermined. The CDR3 covers 14 residues. Per germline, CDR1 LGHNA and CDR2 YSLEER. V was trimmed by 4 bases and J by 0 bases, leaving 7 bases between them. The CDR3 protein is CASSPRSSGNTIYF. CDR3 in DNA: TGCGCCAGCAGCCCGAGGAGCTCTGGAAACACCATATATTTT.

The chain has TRBV5-5 and TRBJ1-5; D not certain. CDR3 size: 13 residues. Per germline, CDR1 SGHKS and CDR2 YYEKEE (reference sequence). Trimming took 4 bases from V and 6 from J, leaving 11 bases between them. CDR3 bases: TGTGCCAGCAGCCCCCTAGGAAGTCAGCCCCAGCATTTT. It translates to CASSPLGSQPQHF.

The rearrangement uses TRBV5-1 and TRBJ1-1, with 10 bases matching TRBD1. The V gene's germline CDR1 is SGHRS and CDR2 YFSETQ. J was trimmed by 5 bases and V by 4 bases; bases with no gene match: 5. The CDR3 sequence is 14 residues long. The CDR3 DNA is TGCGCCAGCAGCCAGGGACAGGGGAAGACTGAAGCTTTCTTT. Protein product: CASSQGQGKTEAFF.

This chain connects TRBV4-1 to TRBJ1-5; D is possibly TRBD1 (6 bases). Germline CDR1 and CDR2: MGHRA and YSYEKL. The V and J ends lost 1 base and 3 bases respectively, with 13 bases between them. The CDR3 contains 16 residues. CDR3 sequence (DNA): TGCGCCAGCAGCCAAGGTGGGGGCCTCCCCAATCAGCCCCAGCATTTT. Encoded protein: CASSQGGGLPNQPQHF.